This T cell receptor beta chain was identified during a study of T cell repertoires in cytomegalovirus infection. Overall study context: Both CMV infection and a matching HLA type were indicated by public TCR beta signatures. Points from the study as a whole: Dominating the ex vivo response were TCR beta clonotypes that were CMV-specific and HLA-C-restricted. Cumulated frequencies of public TCR beta families served to identify carriers of CMV plus the relevant HLA.

This clonotype was counted at least ten times. Its specificity is unknown. The germline CDR1 and CDR2 sequences are SGHRS and YFSETQ. Trimming removed 5 bases at V and 5 bases at J, with 13 bases between. The CDR3 consists of 13 residues. TCRdb analysed the reads with MiXCR anew, one entry per CDR3 protein. Of approximately 150,000 distinct CDR3 sequences listed, 5% to 6.5% are singletons. Sequenced material: PBMCs. The J gene is TRBJ1-1, the V gene TRBV5-1; D is unclear. This clonotype was sampled from a human donor in good health (CMV status not recorded). Some clones in this sample may be carry-over from other donors' samples. Written as DNA, the CDR3 is TGCGCCAGCAGGCGCCAACGGGAAACTGAAGCTTTCTTT. It specifies CASRRQRETEAFF.